The TCR beta chain under discussion was sequenced for a study of regulatory T cells in long-lasting Graves disease. To make TCR beta libraries, researchers used iRepertoire HTBI primers and Arm-PCR of CDR3 regions. TCRdb processed the multiplex PCR reads anew with MiXCR; each CDR3 protein has one entry. The repertoire includes hundreds of thousands of distinct CDR3 sequences, 16% of them detected once, and 18% sits in the top ten. This CDR3 region has 12 residues. Germline lookup yields CDR1 MNHEY and CDR2 SVGEGT. Time point denoted: newly diagnosed GD, antithyroid drugs for less than 3 months. Following extraction of RNA from PBMCs, that RNA was used to make the TCR library. These same data were also listed under a study on T cells in Graves' hyperthyroidism and ophthalmopathy.

The sample consisted of peripheral blood mononuclear cells (PBMCs), taken at new diagnosis, from a patient treated with antithyroid drugs. The gene calls are TRBV6-2 or TRBV6-3 and TRBJ2-3; D tentatively reads TRBD1 or TRBD2 (5 bases each). The J call is in doubt because the DNA end fits TRBJ2-1 better. This sequence originates from a woman in her 30s with Graves disease. The CDR3 DNA is TGTGCCAGCGGGGACGGGGCGGGTGAGCAGTTCTTC. Translation gives CASGDGAGEQFF.